The 29 T cell receptor beta chains below were found in one sample sequenced in a study of blood T cell repertoires in COVID-19. Data came from immunoSEQ multiplex PCR; TCRdb stores just in-frame clones and leaves some out. This table holds around 260,000 clones, approximately 85% found once. The specimen sequenced was peripheral blood. Every receptor here comes from a human donor with COVID-19, enrolled during active disease. The donor label of this sample is uncertain.

This clone has only one observation. The chain uses TRBV5-1 and TRBJ2-7; 11 positions match TRBD1. Germline-derived CDR1 and CDR2 are SGHRS and YFSETQ. The CDR3 runs 14 residues. V was clipped by 4 bases and J by 2 bases; unmatched bases: 2. In DNA form, the CDR3 reads TGCGCCAGCAGCACGGGACAGGGGGCCTACGAGCAGTACTTC. Translation gives CASSTGQGAYEQYF.

The chain recombines TRBV29-1 with TRBJ1-1, with 9 bases identical to TRBD1. Per germline, CDR1 SQVTM and CDR2 ANQGSEA. The length of the CDR3 is 13 residues. Germline trimming cut 6 bases from V and 10 bases from J; bases unmatched to any gene: 12. The CDR3 loop is CSVGLTGGAVAFF. The CDR3 DNA is TGCAGCGTGGGGTTGACAGGGGGTGCGGTAGCTTTCTTT.

This chain's CDR3 is CASSETERGYGTDTQYF. Written as DNA, the CDR3 is TGTGCCAGCAGTGAGACGGAGCGGGGATACGGCACAGATACGCAGTATTTT. The genes are TRBV6-1 and TRBJ2-3; TRBD2 matches at 7 bases. Trimming cost V 3 bases and J 1 base; bases outside gene matches: 10. CDR3 length: 17 amino acids. Germline V gives CDR1 MNHNS, CDR2 SASEGT.

The V and J genes are TRBV4-2 and TRBJ2-7, with TRBD2 identical over 12 bases. Germline loops: CDR1 LGHNA, CDR2 YNFKEQ. This CDR3 is built from 16 residues. V was pared by 4 bases and J by 4 bases, with 8 bases of the junction left unmatched. This chain's CDR3 is CASSPTSGRNPYEQYF. The CDR3 bases are TGTGCCAGCAGCCCCACTAGCGGGAGGAATCCTTACGAGCAGTACTTC.

The chain has TRBV28 and TRBJ2-7; the match to TRBD2 covers 9 bases. With 7 bases clipped from V and 2 bases from J, the junction kept 9 bases outside the gene matches. The CDR3 runs to 15 residues. Germline assignment: CDR1 MDHEN and CDR2 SYDVKM. The CDR3 DNA sequence: TGTGCCAGCAACCCTCGGGCTAGCGGGACCTACGAGCAGTACTTC. Its protein product is CASNPRASGTYEQYF.

V gene TRBV7-2 combines with J gene TRBJ2-7, with D possibly being TRBD1 (6 bases). This CDR3 is 13 amino acids long. Trimming shortened V by 5 bases and J by 9 bases, and 17 bases separated the two germline ends. Germline CDR1 and CDR2: SGHTA and FQGNSA. DNA of the CDR3: TGTGCCAGCAGCACCGGGACACCTCTTGGGCAGTACTTC. Its translation: CASSTGTPLGQYF.

The rearrangement uses TRBV2 and TRBJ2-3; D may be TRBD2 (6 bases). Germline V gene sequence: CDR1 SNHLY, CDR2 FYNNEI. Deletions cut 8 bases from V and 1 base from J, with 13 bases between. The CDR3 extends over 14 amino acids. The CDR3 nucleotides are TGTGCCAGCCGAAGGGCTAGCGGCACAGATACGCAGTATTTT. Translating gives CASRRASGTDTQYF.

V and J are TRBV7-2 and TRBJ2-3; 8 bases map to TRBD2. CDR3 length equals 15 residues. Germline V gives CDR1 SGHTA, CDR2 FQGNSA. Trimming took 0 bases from V and 2 from J; bases not matched to a gene: 1. The CDR3 here is CASSLAAGDTDTQYF. The DNA of the CDR3 is TGTGCCAGCAGCTTAGCAGCGGGAGACACAGATACGCAGTATTTT.

The chain has TRBV4-1 and TRBJ2-7, with 8 nucleotides matching TRBD1. After removal of 4 bases from V and 0 bases from J, the junction contained 8 bases not matched to a gene. CDR1 MGHRA and CDR2 YSYEKL come from the germline V gene. The CDR3 spans 16 residues. CDR3 amino acids: CASSLGTGGFSYEQYF. In nucleotides, the CDR3 is TGCGCCAGCAGCCTTGGCACAGGGGGATTCTCCTACGAGCAGTACTTC.

The chain recombines TRBV28 with TRBJ1-4; D perhaps matches TRBD1 (6 bases). CDR1 and CDR2 (germline): MDHEN, SYDVKM. The CDR3 is 17 residues long. Deletions cut 5 bases from V and 0 bases from J, with 16 bases between. CDR3 loop: CASSTRGQPTTNEKLFF. The CDR3 DNA sequence: TGTGCCAGCAGTACCCGGGGACAACCGACAACTAATGAAAAACTGTTTTTT.

The chain links TRBV9 to TRBJ1-4; TRBD1 matches at 9 bases. CDR1 is SGDLS, CDR2 YYNGEE, per germline. The trim removed 3 bases at V and 4 bases at J, leaving 7 bases unmatched. This CDR3 is 16 amino acids long. CDR3 residues: CASSGEGGQGNEKLFF. The CDR3 bases are TGTGCCAGCAGCGGAGAGGGGGGACAGGGTAATGAAAAACTGTTTTTT.

The rearrangement joins TRBV6-2 or TRBV6-3 to TRBJ2-5; 14 nucleotides match TRBD2. The CDR3 has 17 residues. CDR1 MNHEY and CDR2 SVGEGT come from the germline V gene. The ends lost 5 bases at V and 0 bases at J; junction bases unmatched: 5. This CDR3 is CASSGTSGSPYQETQYF. The CDR3 DNA follows: TGTGCCAGCAGTGGGACTAGCGGGAGCCCATACCAAGAGACCCAGTACTTC.

Only one count was recorded for this clone. The rearrangement uses TRBV7-2 and TRBJ1-3; 8 nucleotides agree with TRBD1. Per the germline V gene, CDR1 is SGHTA and CDR2 is FQGNSA. The CDR3 loop spans 16 amino acids. V was pared by 6 bases and J by 4 bases, with 11 bases of the junction left unmatched. The CDR3 nucleotides read TGTGCCAGCAGATTTTCCCAGGGGGCGGTGGGAAACACCATATATTTT. It is translated as CASRFSQGAVGNTIYF. The full variable domain, with the rest looked up from reference TRBV7-2 and TRBJ1-3, is GAGVSQSPSNKVTEKGKDVELRCDPISGHTALYWYRQSLGQGLEFLIYFQGNSAPDKSGLPSDRFSAERTGGSVSTLTIQRTQQEDSAVYLCASRFSQGAVGNTIYFGEGSWLTVV.

The rearrangement links TRBV6-5 to TRBJ2-3; TRBD2 matches 8 bases. The CDR3 is 14 residues long. Germline trimming cut 10 bases from V and 6 bases from J; bases unmatched to any gene: 12. Germline CDR1 and CDR2: MNHEY and SVGAGI. The CDR3 nucleotides are TGTGCCACCAGCGGCGGACTAGCAGCCGATACGCAGTATTTT. This gives the protein CATSGGLAADTQYF.

The chain recombines TRBV27 with TRBJ2-7; 13 bases are shared with TRBD2. This CDR3 region has 17 residues. V lost 5 bases and J lost 2; bases outside the gene matches: 9. CDR1 MNHEY and CDR2 SMNVEV come from the germline V gene (reference sequence). CDR3 DNA: TGTGCCAGCAGTACTCTGGGACTAGCGGGATCCACCTACGAGCAGTACTTC. Amino acids: CASSTLGLAGSTYEQYF.

V is TRBV11-2 and J is TRBJ1-2, with 7 nucleotides matching TRBD1. Trimming at V came to 4 bases and at J to 8 bases, leaving 7 bases not matched to a gene. The CDR3 extends over 13 amino acids. Per the germline V gene, CDR1 is SGHAT and CDR2 is FQNNGV. The chain's CDR3 is CASSSGTAPGYTF. The CDR3 DNA is TGTGCCAGCAGCTCGGGGACAGCGCCGGGCTACACCTTC.

The chain recombines TRBV5-5 with TRBJ1-3; TRBD1 aligns across 7 bases. CDR1 is SGHKS, CDR2 YYEKEE, per germline (reference sequence). This CDR3 region has 16 residues. The ends lost 4 bases at V and 0 bases at J; junction bases unmatched: 7. The CDR3 region has the DNA TGTGCCAGCAGCGCGGACGGGGACAGCTCTGGAAACACCATATATTTT. As protein: CASSADGDSSGNTIYF.

The CDR3 DNA is TGTGCCAGTAGTATTGGCCAGGGCTATGGCTACACCTTC. It yields the protein CASSIGQGYGYTF. The rearrangement uses TRBV19 and TRBJ1-2, with D possibly being TRBD1 (5 bases). The CDR3 is 13 residues long. Between the trimmed V and J ends, which lost 3 bases and 4 bases, there was a span of 9 bases. CDR1 is LNHDA, CDR2 SQIVND, per germline (reference sequence).

The V gene is TRBV6-5, the J gene TRBJ2-2; 9 bases match TRBD2. In germline, CDR1 is MNHEY, CDR2 SVGAGI. The CDR3 consists of 15 residues. V dropped 7 bases and J dropped 5; count of bases not matched to a gene: 8. The CDR3 bases are TGTGCCAGCACCTACAGGCTAGCGGGGACCGGGGAGCTGTTTTTT. This translates into CASTYRLAGTGELFF.

This chain joins TRBV4-3 and TRBJ2-1, with TRBD2 matching 9 bases. With 0 bases clipped from V and 8 bases from J, the junction kept 11 bases outside the gene matches. The CDR3 runs to 17 residues. CDR1 and CDR2 (germline): LGHNA, YSLEER. The CDR3 coding sequence is TGCGCCAGCAGCCAAGACGGAGGCGGGAGGGCCGTTCATGAGCAGTTCTTC. It yields the protein CASSQDGGGRAVHEQFF.

The genes are TRBV28 and TRBJ2-7; 8 bases align to TRBD2. The CDR3 spans 15 residues. J gave up 0 bases and V 5 bases, and 6 bases lay outside the gene matches. The V gene's germline CDR1 is MDHEN and CDR2 SYDVKM. CDR3: CASSRTGLGSYEQYF. The CDR3 nucleotides read TGTGCCAGCAGTAGGACGGGACTAGGCTCCTACGAGCAGTACTTC. Based on the CDR3 plus reference TRBV28 and TRBJ2-7, the full variable domain is DVKVTQSSRYLVKRTGEKVFLECVQDMDHENMFWYRQDPGLGLRLIYFSYDVKMKEKGDIPEGYSVSREKKERFSLILESASTNQTSMYLCASSRTGLGSYEQYFGPGTRLTVT.

The chain carries TRBV19 and TRBJ1-1; no reliable D call. Trimming pared 4 bases from V and 8 bases from J, leaving 14 bases between. There are 13 residues in the CDR3. Germline values: CDR1 LNHDA, CDR2 SQIVND (reference sequence). The CDR3: CASSTLSPREAFF. CDR3 in DNA: TGTGCCAGTAGTACCCTTTCTCCCCGGGAAGCTTTCTTT.

V usage is TRBV10-3 and J usage is TRBJ2-5, with D maybe TRBD2 (6 bases). V was trimmed by 0 bases and J by 5 bases, leaving 10 bases between them. Germline V lookup: CDR1 ENHRY, CDR2 SYGVKD. The CDR3 has 14 amino acids. Here the CDR3 DNA reads TGTGCCATCAGTGAGTCGGAGGGGTGGGAGACCCAGTACTTC. This sequence encodes CAISESEGWETQYF.

This rearrangement joins TRBV5-6 to TRBJ2-7; TRBD1 aligns across 8 bases. Germline CDR1 and CDR2: SGHDT and YYEEEE. CDR3 length: 15 amino acids. The J segment lost 2 bases and the V segment lost 1 base, leaving 5 bases of the junction unmatched. The CDR3 DNA reads as TGTGCCAGCAGCTTGCTTGGGACAGGAGCCTACGAGCAGTACTTC. This codes for CASSLLGTGAYEQYF.

For the CDR3, the DNA is TGTGCCAGTAGTATGAAGGTTGACATCGGAAACACCATATATTTT. The encoded protein is CASSMKVDIGNTIYF. This chain connects TRBV19 to TRBJ1-3; D unclear. Germline V CDR1 and CDR2: LNHDA, SQIVND (reference sequence). CDR3 length: 15 amino acids. V was cut by 3 bases and J by 4 bases, with 13 bases left in between.

The chain uses TRBV6-5 and TRBJ1-4; 7 nucleotides agree with TRBD1. The CDR3 has 12 residues. With 5 bases clipped from V and 8 bases from J, the junction kept 2 bases outside the gene matches. Germline V gene sequence: CDR1 MNHEY, CDR2 SVGAGI. The CDR3 loop reads CASSQTGEKLFF. The CDR3 coding sequence is TGTGCCAGCAGTCAGACAGGGGAAAAACTGTTTTTT.

The chain has TRBV30 and TRBJ2-7; 7 bases align to TRBD2. Trimming at V came to 0 bases and at J to 5 bases, leaving 10 bases not matched to a gene. Germline CDR1 is GTSNPN and CDR2 is SVGIG (reference sequence). This CDR3 has 15 amino acids. CDR3 coding DNA: TGTGCCTGGAGTGTAGGGCAGCGGGACTACCACGAGCAGTACTTC. Translating gives CAWSVGQRDYHEQYF.

V and J are TRBV19 and TRBJ1-4; no definite D call. Germline lookup yields CDR1 LNHDA and CDR2 SQIVND (reference sequence). The CDR3 covers 15 residues. Deletions cut 1 base from V and 7 bases from J, with 13 bases between. The CDR3 sequence: CASSIAVADFEKLFF. The CDR3 nucleotides read TGTGCCAGTAGTATAGCGGTGGCGGACTTTGAAAAACTGTTTTTT.

The rearrangement joins TRBV28 to TRBJ1-1; TRBD1 aligns across 9 bases. The junction had 4 bases not matched to a gene; V was cut back by 1 base and J by 4 bases. CDR3 length equals 15 residues. Germline CDR1 reads MDHEN; CDR2 reads SYDVKM. CDR3 in amino acids: CASSLSVTGGTEAFF. Here the CDR3 DNA reads TGTGCCAGCAGTTTATCTGTGACAGGGGGCACTGAAGCTTTCTTT.